The entry that follows covers one T cell receptor (beta chain) sequence. Its antigen remains undetermined. No per-base quality is available; no much larger clone lies one base away. These data are taken from a study of regulatory T cells in long-lasting Graves disease (dated by TCRdb to the early 2020s). Background on the whole study: Antithyroid drugs had been taken for less than 3 months by newly diagnosed Graves' disease patients. A total of roughly 35 samples underwent TCR sequencing: some 13 from persistent and around 20 from newly diagnosed Graves' disease patients. The study was conducted in China and was registered as a clinical trial. Persistent Graves' disease patients were compared with newly diagnosed Graves' disease patients by peripheral blood TCR sequencing and RNA sequencing. The research as a whole found: Only the TCR beta chain was sequenced and analyzed. As a limitation, the authors acknowledged that the small sample size may reduce accuracy. Because the primary lesion, thyroid tissue, could not be accessed, the study looked at peripheral blood alone. Compared with newly diagnosed patients, persistent Graves' disease patients had lower TCR Shannon entropy and fewer highly expanded clones, which suggests clonal expansion. More public clonotypes were shared among persistent patients (around 2,600) than among newly diagnosed patients (966).

The receptor library was made with multiplex PCR. This sample was sequenced with an Illumina HiSeq 4000. To build TCR beta libraries, CDR3 regions were amplified by Arm-PCR using iRepertoire HTBI primers. PCR products were gel purified before sequencing. Per the source publication's procedure: A total of some 60 TRBV and approximately 15 TRBJ segments were identified across samples and were used for gene usage analysis of CDR3 amino acid clonotypes. Filtered high-quality paired reads were merged into contigs using COPE and FqMerger. BLAST was used to align contigs to IMGT TRBV, TRBD and TRBJ reference genes, and CDR3 was defined according to IMGT. Highly expanded clones were defined as clonotypes with a frequency above 0.1%. Shannon entropy served as the measure of repertoire diversity, while the Gini coefficient captured V-J evenness. Clonotypes shared by more than one individual were considered public. TCRdb redid the processing of the public reads, applying fastp at Q25 and MiXCR, and retained in-frame beta chains. Every CDR3 protein is listed once, alongside the most common genes and DNA of its rows. These V and J calls originate from TCRdb's pipeline instead of the authors' own analysis. The sample table shows around 250,000 distinct CDR3 sequences, and 20% to 25% are seen once. Around 13% of the sample goes to the ten largest clones.

Per the publication, the time point label means: newly diagnosed GD, antithyroid drugs for less than 3 months. RNA was extracted from PBMCs in TRIzol for both TCR sequencing and RNA sequencing. The diagnosis of Graves' disease followed American Thyroid Association guidelines. The patients came from an endocrinology department in Xi'an, China. Each patient gave around 9 milliliters of peripheral blood, collected in an EDTA anticoagulant tube. Ficoll Paque Plus density gradient separation was used to isolate PBMCs, and no further T cell sorting was performed. An Agilent 2100 Bioanalyzer and agarose gel were used to assess RNA quality, and a NanoDrop 2000 was used to measure RNA concentration. Sequencing was performed on peripheral blood mononuclear cells (PBMCs), taken at new diagnosis, from a patient treated with antithyroid drugs. The receptor was isolated from a female donor with Graves disease.

The DNA is TGTGCCAGCAGTGAGGAGGGTTGGAATCAGCCCCAGCATTTT. Its protein product is CASSEEGWNQPQHF. The chain was built from TRBV2 and TRBJ1-5, with the D gene not clear enough to name. CDR1 and CDR2 were assigned from the germline V gene as SNHLY and FYNNEI. Trimming removed 3 bases from V and 4 bases from J, leaving 10 bases between the germline ends. Reading from cysteine to phenylalanine, the CDR3 counts 14 amino acids. Only CDR3 DNA is held: 42 bases, read in frame from base 1.